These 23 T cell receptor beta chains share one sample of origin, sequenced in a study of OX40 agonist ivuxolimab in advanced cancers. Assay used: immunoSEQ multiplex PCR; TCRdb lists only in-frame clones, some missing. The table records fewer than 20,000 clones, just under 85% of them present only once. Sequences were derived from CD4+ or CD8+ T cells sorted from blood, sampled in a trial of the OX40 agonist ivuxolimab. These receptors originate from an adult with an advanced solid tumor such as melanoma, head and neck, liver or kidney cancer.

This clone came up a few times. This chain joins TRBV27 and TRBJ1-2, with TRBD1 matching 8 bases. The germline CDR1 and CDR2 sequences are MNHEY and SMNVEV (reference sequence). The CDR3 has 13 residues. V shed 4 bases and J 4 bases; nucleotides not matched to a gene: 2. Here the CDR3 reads CASSSTGGYGYTF. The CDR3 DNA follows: TGTGCCAGCAGTTCAACAGGGGGCTATGGCTACACCTTC.

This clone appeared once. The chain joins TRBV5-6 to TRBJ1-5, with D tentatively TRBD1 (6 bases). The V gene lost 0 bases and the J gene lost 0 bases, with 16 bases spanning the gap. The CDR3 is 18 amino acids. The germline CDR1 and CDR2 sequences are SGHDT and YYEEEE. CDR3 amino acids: CASSLGPRQVYSNQPQHF. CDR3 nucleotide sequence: TGTGCCAGCAGCTTGGGGCCAAGACAGGTCTATAGCAATCAGCCCCAGCATTTT. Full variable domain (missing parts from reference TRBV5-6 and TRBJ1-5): DAGVTQSPTHLIKTRGQQVTLRCSPKSGHDTVSWYQQALGQGPQFIFQYYEEEERQRGNFPDRFSGHQFPNYSSELNVNALLLGDSALYLCASSLGPRQVYSNQPQHFGDGTRLSIL.

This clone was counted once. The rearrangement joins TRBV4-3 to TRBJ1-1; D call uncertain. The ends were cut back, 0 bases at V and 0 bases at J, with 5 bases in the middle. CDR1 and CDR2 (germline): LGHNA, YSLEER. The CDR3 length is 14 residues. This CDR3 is CASSQDLMNTEAFF. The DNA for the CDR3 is TGCGCCAGCAGCCAAGACCTGATGAACACTGAAGCTTTCTTT.

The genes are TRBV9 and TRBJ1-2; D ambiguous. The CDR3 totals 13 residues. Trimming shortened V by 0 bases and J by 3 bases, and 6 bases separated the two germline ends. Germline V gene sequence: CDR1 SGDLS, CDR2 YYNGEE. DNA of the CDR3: TGTGCCAGCAGCGTAGCTACAGACTATGGCTACACCTTC. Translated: CASSVATDYGYTF.

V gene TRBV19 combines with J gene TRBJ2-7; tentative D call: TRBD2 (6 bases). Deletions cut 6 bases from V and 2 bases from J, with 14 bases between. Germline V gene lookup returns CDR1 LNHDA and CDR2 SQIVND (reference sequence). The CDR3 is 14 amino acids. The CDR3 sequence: CASRGGQAPYEQYF. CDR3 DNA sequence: TGTGCCAGTAGAGGAGGGCAGGCCCCCTACGAGCAGTACTTC.

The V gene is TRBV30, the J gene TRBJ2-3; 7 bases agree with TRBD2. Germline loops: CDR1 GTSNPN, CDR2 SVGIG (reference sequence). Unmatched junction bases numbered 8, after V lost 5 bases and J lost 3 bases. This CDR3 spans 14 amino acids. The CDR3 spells CAWSVRERTDTQYF. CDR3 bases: TGTGCCTGGTCCGTGCGGGAGAGAACAGATACGCAGTATTTT.

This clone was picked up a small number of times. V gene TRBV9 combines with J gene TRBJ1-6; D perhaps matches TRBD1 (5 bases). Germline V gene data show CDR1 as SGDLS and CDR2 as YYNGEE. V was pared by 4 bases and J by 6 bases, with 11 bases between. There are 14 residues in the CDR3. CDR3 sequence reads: CASSPDSTNSPLHF. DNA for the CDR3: TGTGCCAGCAGCCCTGACAGTACTAATTCACCCCTCCACTTT.

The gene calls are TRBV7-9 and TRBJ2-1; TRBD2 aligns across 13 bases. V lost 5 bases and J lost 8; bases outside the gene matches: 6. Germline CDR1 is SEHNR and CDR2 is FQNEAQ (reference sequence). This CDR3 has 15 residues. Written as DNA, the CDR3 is TGTGCCAGCAGCCATGGACTAGCGGGAGTCGATGAGCAGTTCTTC. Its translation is CASSHGLAGVDEQFF.

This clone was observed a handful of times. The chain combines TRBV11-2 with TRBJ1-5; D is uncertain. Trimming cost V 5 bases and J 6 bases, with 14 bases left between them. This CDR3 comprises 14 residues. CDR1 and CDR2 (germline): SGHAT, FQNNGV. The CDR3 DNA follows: TGTGCCAGCAGCCGGTCGGGGAATCGTCAGCCCCAGCATTTT. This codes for CASSRSGNRQPQHF. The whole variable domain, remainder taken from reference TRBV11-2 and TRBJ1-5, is EAGVAQSPRYKIIEKRQSVAFWCNPISGHATLYWYQQILGQGPKLLIQFQNNGVVDDSQLPKDRFSAERLKGVDSTLKIQPAKLEDSAVYLCASSRSGNRQPQHFGDGTRLSIL.

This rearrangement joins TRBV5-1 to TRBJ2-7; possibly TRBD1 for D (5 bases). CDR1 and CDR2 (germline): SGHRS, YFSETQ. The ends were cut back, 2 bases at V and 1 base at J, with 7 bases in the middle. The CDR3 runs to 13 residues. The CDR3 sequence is CASSFSGSYEQYF. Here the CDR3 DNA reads TGCGCCAGCAGCTTCTCAGGGTCCTACGAGCAGTACTTC.

This CDR3 is CASSQDRGGGYTF. DNA for the CDR3: TGTGCCAGCAGCCAAGATAGGGGAGGCGGCTACACCTTC. The rearrangement joins TRBV14 to TRBJ1-2; possible D gene TRBD1, 5 bases. This CDR3 comprises 13 residues. The germline gives CDR1 SGHDN, CDR2 FVKESK. V was cut by 0 bases and J by 8 bases, with 10 bases left in between.

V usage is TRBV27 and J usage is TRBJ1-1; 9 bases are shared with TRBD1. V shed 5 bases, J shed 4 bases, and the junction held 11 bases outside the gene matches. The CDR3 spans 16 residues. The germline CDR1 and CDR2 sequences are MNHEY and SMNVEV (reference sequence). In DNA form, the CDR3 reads TGTGCCAGCAGTCCCCGACAGGGGGGAACTGGCACTGAAGCTTTCTTT. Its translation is CASSPRQGGTGTEAFF.

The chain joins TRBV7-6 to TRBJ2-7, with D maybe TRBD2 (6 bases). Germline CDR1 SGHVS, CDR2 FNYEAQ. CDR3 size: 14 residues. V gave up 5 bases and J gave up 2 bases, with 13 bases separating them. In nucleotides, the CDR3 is TGTGCCAGCAGCGCGGGACTTACCGCCTACGAGCAGTACTTC. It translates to CASSAGLTAYEQYF.

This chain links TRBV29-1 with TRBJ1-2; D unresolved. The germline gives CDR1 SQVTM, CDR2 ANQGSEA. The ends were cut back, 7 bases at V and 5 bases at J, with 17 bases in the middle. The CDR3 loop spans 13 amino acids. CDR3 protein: CSALGWGSYGYTF. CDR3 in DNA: TGCAGCGCCCTCGGGTGGGGATCTTATGGCTACACCTTC.

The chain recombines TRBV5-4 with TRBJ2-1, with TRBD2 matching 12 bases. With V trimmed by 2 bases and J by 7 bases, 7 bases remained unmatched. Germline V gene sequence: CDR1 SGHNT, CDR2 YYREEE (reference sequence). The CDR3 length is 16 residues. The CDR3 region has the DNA TGTGCCAGCAGCTTACTAGCGGGGGGTTATGGAAATGAGCAGTTCTTC. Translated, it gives CASSLLAGGYGNEQFF.

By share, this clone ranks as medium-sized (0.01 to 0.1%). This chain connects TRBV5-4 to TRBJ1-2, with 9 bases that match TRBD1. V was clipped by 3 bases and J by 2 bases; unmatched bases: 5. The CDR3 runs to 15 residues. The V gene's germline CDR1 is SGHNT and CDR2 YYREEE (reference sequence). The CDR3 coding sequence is TGTGCCAGCAGCTACTCCGGGACAGGGAACTATGGCTACACCTTC. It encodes CASSYSGTGNYGYTF.

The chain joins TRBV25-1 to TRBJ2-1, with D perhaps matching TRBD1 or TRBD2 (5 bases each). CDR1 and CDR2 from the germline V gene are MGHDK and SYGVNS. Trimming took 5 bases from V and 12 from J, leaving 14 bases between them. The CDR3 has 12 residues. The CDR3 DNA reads TGTGCCAGCAGTCTTAGGGGACGCGGGCAGTTCTTC. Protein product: CASSLRGRGQFF.

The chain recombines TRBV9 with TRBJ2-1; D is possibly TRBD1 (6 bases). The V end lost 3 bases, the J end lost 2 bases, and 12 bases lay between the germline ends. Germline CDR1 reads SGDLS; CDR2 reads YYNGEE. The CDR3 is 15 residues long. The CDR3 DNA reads TGTGCCAGCAGCGAGACCTGGGGGCCCTACAATGAGCAGTTCTTC. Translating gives CASSETWGPYNEQFF.

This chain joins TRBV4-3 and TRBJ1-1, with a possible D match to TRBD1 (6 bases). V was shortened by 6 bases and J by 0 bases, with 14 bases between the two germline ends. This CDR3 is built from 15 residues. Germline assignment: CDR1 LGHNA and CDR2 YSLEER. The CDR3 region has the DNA TGCGCCAGCAGTTGGACAGCCTTAATGAACACTGAAGCTTTCTTT. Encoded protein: CASSWTALMNTEAFF.

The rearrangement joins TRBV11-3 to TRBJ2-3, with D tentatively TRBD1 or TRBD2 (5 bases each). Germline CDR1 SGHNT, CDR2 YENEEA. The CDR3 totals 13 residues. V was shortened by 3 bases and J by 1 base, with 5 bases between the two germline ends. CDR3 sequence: CASSLGGTDTQYF. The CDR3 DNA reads TGTGCCAGCAGCTTGGGGGGCACAGATACGCAGTATTTT.

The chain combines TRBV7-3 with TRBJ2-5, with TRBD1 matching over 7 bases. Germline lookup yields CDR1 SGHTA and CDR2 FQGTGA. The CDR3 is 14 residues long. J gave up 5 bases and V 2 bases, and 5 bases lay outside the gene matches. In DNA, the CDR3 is TGTGCCAGCAGCTTAGACAGGGAGAGCGAGACCCAGTACTTC. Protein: CASSLDRESETQYF.

The chain's CDR3 is CASGTSGNSREQFF. The CDR3 region has the DNA TGTGCCAGCGGTACTAGCGGGAACTCCCGCGAGCAGTTCTTC. The V gene is TRBV11-2, the J gene TRBJ2-1; TRBD2 agrees at 10 bases. J lost 10 bases, V lost 8 bases, and 11 bases had no gene match. The germline V gene has CDR1 SGHAT and CDR2 FQNNGV. This CDR3 spans 14 amino acids.

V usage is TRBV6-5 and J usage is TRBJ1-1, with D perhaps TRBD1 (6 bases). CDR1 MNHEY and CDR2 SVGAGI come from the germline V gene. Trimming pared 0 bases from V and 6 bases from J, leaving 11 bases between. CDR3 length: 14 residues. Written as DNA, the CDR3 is TGTGCCAGCAGTTACTCGAACAGGGTCCCTGAAGCTTTCTTT. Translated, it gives CASSYSNRVPEAFF.